Below, 15 T cell receptor beta chains from the same sample are listed, as sequenced in a study of cytomegalovirus exposure and HLA in healthy donors. The protocol was immunoSEQ multiplex PCR, while the TCRdb copy is restricted to in-frame clones and leaves out a portion. The sample holds about 150,000 clones, about 88% seen once. Material: PBMCs. These receptor sequences come from a man aged 18 to 30 in good health and CMV-seropositive.

The rearrangement links TRBV7-2 to TRBJ1-1; tentatively, D is TRBD1 (5 bases). Germline-derived CDR1 and CDR2 are SGHTA and FQGNSA. This CDR3 region has 16 residues. The V end lost 3 bases, the J end lost 3 bases, and 17 bases lay between the germline ends. CDR3 in amino acids: CASSFQGPPGDTEAFF. CDR3 sequence (DNA): TGTGCCAGCAGCTTCCAGGGTCCCCCGGGGGACACTGAAGCTTTCTTT.

The chain couples TRBV7-2 to TRBJ1-4; D perhaps matches TRBD1 (5 bases). The ends were cut back, 5 bases at V and 3 bases at J, with 16 bases in the middle. Germline lookup yields CDR1 SGHTA and CDR2 FQGNSA. CDR3 size: 16 residues. CDR3 protein: CASSPRRGGANEKLFF. For the CDR3, the DNA is TGTGCCAGCAGCCCTAGGCGGGGGGGAGCTAATGAAAAACTGTTTTTT.

The genes are TRBV27 and TRBJ1-1, with TRBD1 identical over 7 bases. Germline V gives CDR1 MNHEY, CDR2 SMNVEV (reference sequence). The junction had 3 bases not matched to a gene; V was cut back by 5 bases and J by 0 bases. There are 14 residues in the CDR3. The DNA for the CDR3 is TGTGCCAGCAGTGTACAGGGGATGAACACTGAAGCTTTCTTT. Protein sequence: CASSVQGMNTEAFF.

The CDR3 bases are TGCGCCAGCAGCAGCGCGGTTAACACCGGGGAGCTGTTTTTT. This translates into CASSSAVNTGELFF. The rearrangement joins TRBV5-1 to TRBJ2-2; no reliable D call. Trimming cost V 4 bases and J 2 bases, with 9 bases left between them. The CDR3 spans 14 residues. Looked up from germline, CDR1 is SGHRS and CDR2 is YFSETQ.

The gene calls are TRBV25-1 and TRBJ2-5; D might be TRBD1 (6 bases). Germline V gives CDR1 MGHDK, CDR2 SYGVNS. Trimming removed 6 bases at V and 2 bases at J, with 10 bases between. The CDR3 consists of 13 residues. The CDR3 protein is CASSDRLQETQYF. The CDR3 nucleotides are TGTGCCAGCAGCGACAGGTTGCAAGAGACCCAGTACTTC. Full variable domain (missing parts from reference TRBV25-1 and TRBJ2-5): EADIYQTPRYLVIGTGKKITLECSQTMGHDKMYWYQQDPGMELHLIHYSYGVNSTEKGDLSSESTVSRIRTEHFPLTLESARPSHTSQYLCASSDRLQETQYFGPGTRLLVL.

The chain is built from TRBV2 and TRBJ1-3, with D possibly matching TRBD1 (5 bases). There are 14 residues in the CDR3. Germline CDR1 and CDR2: SNHLY and FYNNEI. V lost 3 bases, J lost 2 bases, and 8 bases lay in between. CDR3 DNA: TGTGCCAGCAGTGATGTAGGGGCTGGAAACACCATATATTTT. It is translated as CASSDVGAGNTIYF.

The chain carries TRBV4-1 and TRBJ1-1; the D gene is possibly TRBD1 (5 bases). Germline CDR1 is MGHRA and CDR2 is YSYEKL. V lost 0 bases and J 7 bases, leaving 12 bases between the germline ends. The CDR3 is 14 residues long. This CDR3 reads CASSQDWTTGEAFF. In DNA form, the CDR3 reads TGCGCCAGCAGCCAAGATTGGACAACGGGTGAAGCTTTCTTT.

V usage is TRBV19 and J usage is TRBJ2-7; 8 positions match TRBD1. CDR3 length equals 15 residues. Unmatched junction bases numbered 8, after V lost 7 bases and J lost 0 bases. The germline V gene has CDR1 LNHDA and CDR2 SQIVND (reference sequence). CDR3 region: CASTLTGASSYEQYF. In DNA, the CDR3 is TGTGCCAGTACCTTGACAGGGGCCAGCTCCTACGAGCAGTACTTC. Based on the CDR3 plus reference TRBV19 and TRBJ2-7, the full variable domain is DGGITQSPKYLFRKEGQNVTLSCEQNLNHDAMYWYRQDPGQGLRLIYYSQIVNDFQKGDIAEGYSVSREKKESFPLTVTSAQKNPTAFYLCASTLTGASSYEQYFGPGTRLTVT.

CDR3 nucleotides: TGCGCCAGCAGCTTAGGAGGGGGCGGCCACGAGCAGTACTTC. Translation gives CASSLGGGGHEQYF. This chain uses TRBV5-1 with TRBJ2-7; D possibly corresponds to TRBD1 (7 bases). Per germline, CDR1 SGHRS and CDR2 YFSETQ. Trimming cost V 2 bases and J 5 bases, with 14 bases left between them. The CDR3 spans 14 residues.

The J gene is TRBJ2-7, the V gene TRBV7-9, with 11 nucleotides matching TRBD2. J gave up 2 bases and V 4 bases, and 4 bases lay outside the gene matches. CDR3 size: 15 residues. CDR1 is SEHNR, CDR2 FQNEAQ, per germline (reference sequence). The CDR3 DNA is TGTGCCAGCAGCTCAACTAGCGGGGGAACCTACGAGCAGTACTTC. This codes for CASSSTSGGTYEQYF.

The chain employs TRBV5-4 and TRBJ2-7, with TRBD1 identical over 7 bases. The germline gives CDR1 SGHNT, CDR2 YYREEE (reference sequence). The CDR3 length is 14 residues. V shed 4 bases, J shed 5 bases, and the junction held 9 bases outside the gene matches. CDR3 residues: CASSQPDRVNEQYF. The CDR3 bases are TGTGCCAGCAGCCAACCCGACAGGGTTAACGAGCAGTACTTC.

CDR3 nucleotide sequence: TGCGCCAGCAGTTATCCCCAGGGAGGGGTGAACACCGGGGAGCTGTTTTTT. It codes for CASSYPQGGVNTGELFF. This sequence joins TRBV5-1 and TRBJ2-2, with TRBD2 identical over 7 bases. Germline loops: CDR1 SGHRS, CDR2 YFSETQ. The CDR3 sequence is 17 residues long. The trim removed 5 bases at V and 1 base at J, leaving 11 bases unmatched. The full variable domain, in which reference TRBV5-1 and TRBJ2-2 provide the parts outside the CDR3, is KAGVTQTPRYLIKTRGQQVTLSCSPISGHRSVSWYQQTPGQGLQFLFEYFSETQRNKGNFPGRFSGRQFSNSRSEMNVSTLELGDSALYLCASSYPQGGVNTGELFFGEGSRLTVL.

The CDR3 DNA reads TGTGCCTGCGACAGGGGTGCACCAAGGAGCTCCTACGAGCAGTACTTC. It translates to CACDRGAPRSSYEQYF. The rearrangement joins TRBV30 to TRBJ2-7, with TRBD1 matching 8 bases. Germline V gene lookup returns CDR1 GTSNPN and CDR2 SVGIG (reference sequence). The CDR3 spans 16 residues. V dropped 6 bases and J dropped 0; count of bases not matched to a gene: 13.

This clone was counted a few times. This chain links TRBV27 with TRBJ2-7; 10 bases are shared with TRBD1. Germline V CDR1 and CDR2: MNHEY, SMNVEV (reference sequence). The V segment lost 4 bases and the J segment 5 bases; nucleotides outside the gene matches: 8. CDR3 size: 15 residues. CDR3 DNA: TGTGCCAGCAGTTCCTCGACAGGGGGCCGCGACGAGCAGTACTTC. It yields the protein CASSSSTGGRDEQYF.

This clone has a handful of counts. The genes are TRBV6-4 and TRBJ2-1; 10 nucleotides match TRBD2. The junction had 4 bases not matched to a gene; V was cut back by 0 bases and J by 8 bases. This CDR3 has 15 amino acids. CDR1 MRHNA and CDR2 SNTAGT come from the germline V gene. Here the CDR3 DNA reads TGTGCCAGCAGTGACTCAAGCGGGGGGGCATATGAGCAGTTCTTC. The encoded protein is CASSDSSGGAYEQFF.